This is a list of T cell receptor beta chains from one sample in a study of beta chain features in type 1 diabetes. Measured with immunoSEQ multiplex PCR; TCRdb has only the in-frame clones, and not every one. The sample holds about 350,000 clones; about 20% are singletons and the top ten take around 0.045%. Sample: naive CD4+ T cells from blood. Every receptor here comes from a woman younger than 30 in good health. CDR3s include the opening cysteine and the closing phenylalanine or tryptophan. A D gene is named only where the DNA matches it firmly. Clone size is given for some rows only: seen once, a few or many times, or a class if the clone is expanded.

CDR3aa	CDR3nt	abundance	v_gene	j_gene	d_gene
CASSLGGTGTDTQYF	TGTGCCAGCAGCTTAGGCGGGACCGGCACAGATACGCAGTATTTT	few	TRBV5-4	TRBJ2-3	.
CASSQEANSNQPQHF	TGCGCCAGCAGCCAAGAGGCAAATAGCAATCAGCCCCAGCATTTT	.	TRBV4-1	TRBJ1-5	.
CAWRSGPKNIQYF	TGTGCCTGGAGATCAGGTCCCAAAAACATTCAGTACTTC	.	TRBV30	TRBJ2-4	.
CASSRREAAYEQYF	TGCGCCAGCAGTAGGCGGGAGGCCGCCTACGAGCAGTACTTC	.	TRBV4-1	TRBJ2-7	TRBD2
CASSTRLASYNEQFF	TGTGCCAGCAGCACCCGACTAGCGAGTTACAATGAGCAGTTCTTC	.	TRBV9	TRBJ2-1	TRBD2
CATSSHQETQYF	TGTGCCACCAGCTCTCACCAAGAGACCCAGTACTTC	.	TRBV15	TRBJ2-5	.
CASSLEGTGPYEQYF	TGTGCCAGCAGCTTAGAGGGGACAGGGCCCTACGAGCAGTACTTC	few	TRBV11-2	TRBJ2-7	TRBD1
CASRLPGGGQETQYF	TGTGCCAGCAGGTTGCCCGGGGGGGGTCAAGAGACCCAGTACTTC	.	TRBV27	TRBJ2-5	TRBD2
CATLAGDYEQYF	TGTGCCACCTTAGCGGGGGACTACGAGCAGTACTTC	.	TRBV10-3	TRBJ2-7	TRBD2
CASSVEEGGNYGYTF	TGTGCCAGCAGCGTAGAGGAAGGAGGTAACTATGGCTACACCTTC	.	TRBV9	TRBJ1-2	.
CASRPPGRTFGTQYF	TGTGCCAGCAGACCGCCCGGGAGGACCTTCGGGACCCAGTACTTC	.	TRBV6-5	TRBJ2-5	TRBD2
CASSQPLDLTQYF	TGCGCCAGCAGCCAGCCACTAGACCTTACGCAGTATTTT	few	TRBV4-3	TRBJ2-3	.
CASSLARGPTDTQYF	TGCGCCAGCAGCTTGGCCAGGGGGCCTACAGATACGCAGTATTTT	.	TRBV5-1	TRBJ2-3	TRBD1
CASSQDRVAYEQYF	TGTGCCAGCAGCCAAGATCGGGTAGCCTACGAGCAGTACTTC	.	TRBV4-2	TRBJ2-7	.
CASSQTGLNTEAFF	TGTGCCAGCAGTCAGACAGGGTTGAACACTGAAGCTTTCTTT	few	TRBV6-6	TRBJ1-1	TRBD1
CASSAEIMNTEAFF	TGTGCCAGCAGTGCGGAGATCATGAACACTGAAGCTTTCTTT	few	TRBV2	TRBJ1-1	.
CASSQRDRAHGYTF	TGTGCCAGCAGCCAGAGGGACAGGGCTCATGGCTACACCTTC	few	TRBV7-8	TRBJ1-2	TRBD1